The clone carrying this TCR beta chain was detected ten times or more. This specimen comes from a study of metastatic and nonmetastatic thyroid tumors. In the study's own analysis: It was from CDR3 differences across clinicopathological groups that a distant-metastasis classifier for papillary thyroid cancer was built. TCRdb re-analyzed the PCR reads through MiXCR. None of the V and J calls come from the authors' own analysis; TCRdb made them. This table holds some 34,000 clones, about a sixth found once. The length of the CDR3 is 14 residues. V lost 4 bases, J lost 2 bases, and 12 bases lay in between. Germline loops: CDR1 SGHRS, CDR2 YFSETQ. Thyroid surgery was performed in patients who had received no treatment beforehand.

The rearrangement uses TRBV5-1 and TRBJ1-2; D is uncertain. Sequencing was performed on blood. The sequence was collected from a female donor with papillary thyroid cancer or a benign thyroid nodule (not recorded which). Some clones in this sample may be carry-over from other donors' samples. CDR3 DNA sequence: TGCGCCAGCAGCCCCGGACGTATGAACTATGGCTACACCTTC. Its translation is CASSPGRMNYGYTF.